A selection of T cell receptor beta chains follows, all from one sample in a study of neurological immune-mediated disorders. TCRdb re-derived calls from the 5' RACE reads in MiXCR, one entry per CDR3 protein. The sample has fewer than 110,000 distinct CDR3 sequences, 9.5% to 14% seen once. The specimen was PBMCs. These receptors were taken from a female donor with HTLV-1-associated myelopathy (HAM/TSP). Both conserved end residues are part of each CDR3. Fields, in order: clone size, J gene, V gene, D gene, CDR3 protein, CDR3 DNA. D genes are given only for firm matches. Only part of the rows carry a size: once, few, many, or a class if the clone is expanded.

- | TRBJ2-2 | TRBV6-5 | TRBD2 | CASSYYGAGGPRTVELFF | TGTGCCAGCAGTTATTATGGAGCGGGGGGGCCGAGGACCGTGGAGCTGTTTTTT
many | TRBJ2-7 | TRBV7-2 | TRBD2 | CASSLSGASSYEQYF | TGTGCCAGCAGCTTAAGCGGGGCTAGCTCCTACGAGCAGTACTTC
many | TRBJ2-7 | TRBV5-6 | TRBD1 | CASSSGTGEREQYF | TGTGCCAGCAGCTCCGGGACAGGGGAACGCGAGCAGTACTTC
many | TRBJ1-1 | TRBV5-1 | TRBD1 | CASSLAQGAVSEAFF | TGCGCCAGCAGCTTGGCCCAGGGGGCGGTTTCTGAAGCTTTCTTT
many | TRBJ2-2 | TRBV20-1 | TRBD1 | CSASDRGHYTGELFF | TGCAGTGCTTCGGACAGGGGGCATTACACCGGGGAGCTGTTTTTT
many | TRBJ2-3 | TRBV5-1 | - | CASSLGVSFIDTQYF | TGCGCCAGCAGCTTGGGGGTCTCCTTTATAGATACGCAGTATTTT
- | TRBJ2-7 | TRBV7-7 | - | CASSPQFDSYEQYF | TGTGCCAGCAGCCCCCAATTCGACAGCTACGAGCAGTACTTC
many | TRBJ1-2 | TRBV9 | - | CASSQEGTPNYGYTF | TGTGCCAGCAGCCAAGAGGGGACACCTAACTATGGCTACACCTTC
few | TRBJ2-3 | TRBV5-1 | - | CASSPEAGFSDTQYF | TGCGCCAGCAGCCCGGAGGCGGGATTCTCGGATACGCAGTATTTT
many | TRBJ2-1 | TRBV4-1 | - | CASSQPLGNEQFF | TGCGCCAGCAGCCAGCCCCTAGGTAATGAGCAGTTCTTC
many | TRBJ2-1 | TRBV7-9 | - | CASSSGIYNEQFF | TGTGCCAGCAGCTCCGGGATATACAATGAGCAGTTCTTC
many | TRBJ2-1 | TRBV7-2 | - | CASSQRSRLYNEQFF | TGTGCCAGCAGCCAGAGATCGAGGTTATACAATGAGCAGTTCTTC
few | TRBJ2-3 | TRBV27 | - | CASPYPGGHTPSTDTQYF | TGTGCCAGTCCTTATCCCGGGGGGCATACCCCTAGCACAGATACGCAGTATTTT
many | TRBJ1-1 | TRBV5-1 | - | CASSSGTANTEAFF | TGCGCCAGCAGCTCCGGGACGGCGAACACTGAAGCTTTCTTT
- | TRBJ1-1 | TRBV5-1 | - | CASSLVPGSEAFF | TGCGCCAGCAGCTTGGTTCCCGGGAGTGAAGCTTTCTTT
many | TRBJ1-4 | TRBV29-1 | TRBD1 | CSVGGTGGVEKLFF | TGCAGCGTAGGTGGGACAGGGGGCGTTGAAAAACTGTTTTTT
few | TRBJ2-7 | TRBV5-1 | TRBD1 | CASSWAPTGASGEQYF | TGCGCCAGCAGCTGGGCCCCGACAGGGGCATCGGGCGAGCAGTACTTC
many | TRBJ2-1 | TRBV20-1 | TRBD1 | CSARGQGYSYNEQFF | TGCAGTGCTAGAGGACAGGGGTACTCCTACAATGAGCAGTTCTTC
- | TRBJ2-7 | TRBV20-1 | TRBD1 | CSASRDRGTEQYF | TGCAGTGCTTCCCGGGACAGGGGGACCGAGCAGTACTTC
few | TRBJ2-3 | TRBV5-5 | TRBD2 | CASSLEVSGGFVTDTQYF | TGTGCCAGCAGCTTGGAAGTTTCGGGGGGTTTCGTAACAGATACGCAGTATTTT
many | TRBJ2-1 | TRBV15 | TRBD1 | CATSVQGEYNEQFF | TGTGCCACCAGCGTACAGGGGGAGTACAATGAGCAGTTCTTC
few | TRBJ2-5 | TRBV5-1 | - | CASSLARGQETQYF | TGCGCCAGCAGCTTGGCGAGAGGACAAGAGACCCAGTACTTC
many | TRBJ2-2 | TRBV10-3 | TRBD1 | CAISVGSGGTGELFF | TGTGCCATCAGTGTCGGTTCAGGGGGAACCGGGGAGCTGTTTTTT
many | TRBJ2-2 | TRBV5-6 | - | CASSLDVLGPNTGELFF | TGTGCCAGCAGCTTGGACGTTCTGGGGCCGAACACCGGGGAGCTGTTTTTT
many | TRBJ2-5 | TRBV7-2 | TRBD1 | CASSNRGRAETQYF | TGTGCCAGTTCAAACAGGGGGCGTGCGGAGACCCAGTACTTC
many | TRBJ2-1 | TRBV20-1 | - | CSAKRGNEQFF | TGCAGTGCTAAGAGGGGCAATGAGCAGTTCTTC
many | TRBJ2-1 | TRBV7-8 | TRBD1 | CASSYQTGGNNEQFF | TGTGCCAGCAGCTACCAGACAGGGGGAAACAATGAGCAGTTCTTC
many | TRBJ2-2 | TRBV5-8 | TRBD1 | CASNRDRGGFAGELFF | TGTGCCAGCAACCGCGACAGGGGCGGTTTTGCCGGGGAGCTGTTTTTT
many | TRBJ1-1 | TRBV5-1 | TRBD1 | CASSLQGAAEAFF | TGCGCCAGCAGCTTACAGGGGGCGGCTGAAGCTTTCTTT
- | TRBJ1-5 | TRBV20-1 | - | CSASRGGNQPQHF | TGCAGTGCTAGTAGGGGAGGCAATCAGCCCCAGCATTTT
many | TRBJ1-4 | TRBV21-1 | - | CASSKGGCGQGGDEKLFF | TGTGCCAGCAGCAAAGGAGGATGTGGACAGGGAGGGGATGAAAAACTGTTTTTT
many | TRBJ2-3 | TRBV5-1 | TRBD2 | CASSLEATSGATDTQYF | TGCGCCAGCAGCTTGGAGGCAACTAGCGGGGCCACAGATACGCAGTATTTT
many | TRBJ2-1 | TRBV10-3 | - | CAISEESKQFF | TGTGCCATCAGTGAGGAGTCAAAGCAGTTCTTC
- | TRBJ2-6 | TRBV3-1 | TRBD1 | CASSQVFSKTGSTGANVLTF | TGTGCCAGCAGCCAAGTTTTCTCTAAGACAGGGAGCACTGGGGCCAACGTCCTGACTTTC
- | TRBJ2-2 | TRBV12-3/TRBV12-4 | - | CASRKSEFLSTGELFF | TGTGCCAGCAGGAAATCAGAGTTTTTGAGTACCGGGGAGCTGTTTTTT
- | TRBJ2-2 | TRBV10-1 | TRBD1 | CASSEPGQGRPPNTGELFF | TGCGCCAGCAGTGAGCCAGGACAGGGGAGGCCTCCGAACACCGGGGAGCTGTTTTTT
many | TRBJ2-7 | TRBV5-1 | TRBD2 | CASSLEGTSGGVGQYF | TGCGCCAGCAGCTTGGAAGGGACTAGCGGGGGGGTTGGGCAGTACTTC
once | TRBJ2-7 | TRBV7-9 | - | CASSLGQYGYTGYEQYF | TGTGCCAGCAGCCTCGGACAATATGGCTACACCGGGTACGAGCAGTACTTC
many | TRBJ1-1 | TRBV5-1 | - | CASSPATYTEAFF | TGCGCCAGCAGCCCGGCAACTTACACTGAAGCTTTCTTT
many | TRBJ2-5 | TRBV20-1 | - | CSAAPGLSLETQYF | TGCAGTGCGGCACCGGGACTTAGTCTTGAGACCCAGTACTTC
- | TRBJ1-2 | TRBV9 | - | CVSSPDSLNYGYTF | TGTGTCAGCAGCCCTGACAGCCTTAACTATGGCTACACCTTC
few | TRBJ2-5 | TRBV18 | - | CASSPRDRETQYF | TGTGCCAGCTCACCGCGGGACAGAGAGACCCAGTACTTC
many | TRBJ1-1 | TRBV29-1 | - | CSVGNPGNTEAFF | TGCAGCGTGGGAAACCCGGGGAACACTGAAGCTTTCTTT
many | TRBJ2-1 | TRBV7-3 | TRBD2 | CASSYSGGQYNEQFF | TGTGCCAGCAGCTATAGCGGGGGGCAATACAATGAGCAGTTCTTC
many | TRBJ2-3 | TRBV24-1 | - | CATSDNRAGNTDTQYF | TGTGCCACCAGTGATAATCGGGCAGGAAACACAGATACGCAGTATTTT
many | TRBJ1-1 | TRBV9 | TRBD1 | CASSVYRGLSDTEAFF | TGTGCCAGCAGCGTATACAGGGGGCTATCGGACACTGAAGCTTTCTTT
- | TRBJ2-7 | TRBV5-1 | - | CASSRGVSYEQYF | TGCGCCAGCAGCAGGGGGGTCTCCTACGAGCAGTACTTC
many | TRBJ1-6 | TRBV5-1 | - | CASSPASTRGSPLHF | TGCGCCAGCAGCCCAGCCTCAACAAGGGGTTCACCCCTCCACTTT
many | TRBJ2-3 | TRBV5-1 | - | CASSLDRVKDTQYF | TGCGCCAGCAGCTTGGACAGGGTAAAAGATACGCAGTATTTT
- | TRBJ2-7 | TRBV18 | - | CASSPQGRNYEQYF | TGTGCCAGCTCACCACAGGGGAGGAACTACGAGCAGTACTTC